This T cell receptor (beta chain) originates from a study of OX40 agonist ivuxolimab in advanced cancers. V was shortened by 0 bases and J by 6 bases, with 11 bases between the two germline ends. Germline CDR1 and CDR2: SGHRS and YFSETQ. The CDR3 is 14 residues long. Study-wide findings and caveats: Clonal expansion was among the lowest in partial responders at 0.1-3.0 mg/kg, especially CD8+. On average, CD8+ T cells had more expanded clones than CD4+. At 0.1 to 3.0 mg/kg and by week 6, CD4+ and CD8+ T cells in the blood had expanded clonally.

Remarks on this clone: Its antigen is unknown.

TCRdb's copy holds only in-frame clones and misses some; the assay was immunoSEQ multiplex PCR. The table includes tens of thousands of clones, around 82% detected once. The source is an adult with an advanced solid tumor such as melanoma, head and neck, liver or kidney cancer. The chain employs TRBV5-1 and TRBJ2-3; perhaps D is TRBD1 or TRBD2 (5 bases each). The sequences come from CD4+ or CD8+ T cells sorted from blood, collected in a trial of the OX40 agonist ivuxolimab. CDR3 coding DNA: TGCGCCAGCAGCTTGGGAGGGACCGTTGATACGCAGTATTTT. Protein product: CASSLGGTVDTQYF.